Listed here are 31 T cell receptor beta chains from one sample, sequenced in a study of CD8+CD57+ T cells in acquired aplastic anemia. Genomic DNA served as template for TCR beta VDJ and CDR3 profiling. Each CDR3 protein is one row after TCRdb ran MiXCR on the reads. The table includes 150,000 to 200,000 distinct CDR3 sequences, over 60% detected once. The sample was sorted CD4+, CD8+, or CD8+CD57+ T cells (not recorded which) from PBMCs. These receptors were collected from a human donor with severe aplastic anemia or a healthy control (not recorded which).

In this sample, this clonotype turned up a few times. The V gene is TRBV20-1, the J gene TRBJ2-5; D is undetermined. The CDR3 runs to 12 residues. The V end lost 3 bases, the J end lost 5 bases, and 10 bases lay between the germline ends. CDR1 and CDR2 (germline): DFQATT, SNEGSKA (reference sequence). DNA of the CDR3: TGCAGTGCTAGGGGGTATCGGGAGACCCAGTACTTC. This codes for CSARGYRETQYF.

As concerns this clonotype: One end of the junction varies from germline; a read error may be responsible. V usage is TRBV7-7 and J usage is TRBJ2-5, with TRBD2 matching 7 bases. The CDR3 spans 16 residues. Germline CDR1 SSHAT, CDR2 FNYEAQ (reference sequence). CDR3 sequence reads: CASSLVAGVTLETQYF. The CDR3 nucleotides are TGTGCTAGCAGCTTAGTGGCGGGAGTCACTCTAGAGACCCAGTACTTC. The complete variable domain, with remaining parts taken from reference TRBV7-7 and TRBJ2-5, reads GAGVSQSPRYKVTKRGQDVTLRCDPISSHATLYWYQQALGQGPEFLTYFNYEAQPDKSGLPSDRFSAERPEGSISTLTIQRTEQRDSAMYRCASSLVAGVTLETQYFGPGTRLLVL.

This clonotype was detected a few times. The genes are TRBV7-8 and TRBJ2-7, with 13 bases aligning to TRBD2. CDR1 is SGHVS, CDR2 FQNEAQ, per germline. Trimming took 6 bases from V and 0 from J; bases not matched to a gene: 2. This CDR3 is 15 amino acids long. The DNA for the CDR3 is TGTGCCAGCAGAGGGACTAGCGGGGCCTCCTACGAGCAGTACTTC. This sequence encodes CASRGTSGASYEQYF.

This chain connects TRBV5-4 to TRBJ1-1; no definite D call. Between the trimmed V and J ends, which lost 5 bases and 8 bases, there was a span of 10 bases. Germline V CDR1 and CDR2: SGHNT, YYREEE (reference sequence). The CDR3 extends over 11 amino acids. This chain's CDR3 is CASRGSGEAFF. The CDR3 DNA follows: TGTGCCAGCAGGGGCTCGGGGGAAGCTTTCTTT.

Of note for this clonotype: A much larger clone sits a single nucleotide away, making a read error possible. The chain uses TRBV5-8 and TRBJ2-7, with unresolved D. The germline V gene encodes CDR1 SGHTS and CDR2 YDEGEE. This CDR3 region has 12 residues. Trimming removed 4 bases from V and 2 bases from J, with 7 bases in between. CDR3 nucleotide sequence: TGTGCCAGCAGCCTACTACCCTACGAGCAGTACTTC. This codes for CASSLLPYEQYF.

The chain carries TRBV19 and TRBJ1-1; 8 bases fit TRBD1. The CDR3 spans 15 residues. In germline, CDR1 is LNHDA, CDR2 SQIVND (reference sequence). V trimming: 4 bases; J trimming: 6 bases; junction bases outside the gene matches: 10. CDR3 sequence: CASSTGQGALSEAFF. The CDR3 coding sequence is TGTGCCAGTAGTACTGGGCAGGGGGCACTGTCTGAAGCTTTCTTT. Full variable domain (remainder filled in from reference TRBV19 and TRBJ1-1): DGGITQSPKYLFRKEGQNVTLSCEQNLNHDAMYWYRQDPGQGLRLIYYSQIVNDFQKGDIAEGYSVSREKKESFPLTVTSAQKNPTAFYLCASSTGQGALSEAFFGQGTRLTVV.

With regard to this clonotype: Relative to the germline gene, one junction end is altered; a read error may explain this. The chain employs TRBV2 and TRBJ2-5; D not resolved. Germline loops: CDR1 SNHLY, CDR2 FYNNEI. This CDR3 has 13 amino acids. CDR3 in amino acids: CATSDRSAGTQYF. The DNA for the CDR3 is TGTGCCACCAGTGATCGGTCTGCAGGGACCCAGTACTTC.

This chain links TRBV7-6 with TRBJ2-1; 8 bases map to TRBD2. There are 16 residues in the CDR3. Per the germline V gene, CDR1 is SGHVS and CDR2 is FNYEAQ. J lost 6 bases, V lost 5 bases, and 12 bases had no gene match. The CDR3 nucleotides read TGTGCCAGCAGCCCTAAATTTAGCGGGATACCCAATGAGCAGTTCTTC. Its protein is CASSPKFSGIPNEQFF.

In its sample, this clonotype was seen a few times. The genes are TRBV10-3 and TRBJ1-2; D call uncertain. The germline V gene encodes CDR1 ENHRY and CDR2 SYGVKD. V lost 3 bases and J lost 8, with 10 bases in between. CDR3 size: 12 residues. The CDR3 region is CAISDRPYGYTF. CDR3 bases: TGTGCCATCAGTGACCGCCCGTACGGCTACACCTTC.

J is TRBJ1-1 and V is TRBV20-1, with TRBD1 matching over 7 bases. CDR3 length: 14 amino acids. Germline trimming cut 7 bases from V and 1 base from J; bases unmatched to any gene: 9. Germline CDR1 reads DFQATT; CDR2 reads SNEGSKA (reference sequence). CDR3 residues: CSVGQAWGNTEAFF. The DNA for the CDR3 is TGCAGTGTCGGACAGGCGTGGGGGAACACTGAAGCTTTCTTT.

This chain uses TRBV7-9 with TRBJ1-5, with no clear D. Germline V lookup: CDR1 SEHNR, CDR2 FQNEAQ (reference sequence). V dropped 4 bases and J dropped 0 bases, with 16 bases sitting between them. The CDR3 has 17 residues. In DNA form, the CDR3 reads TGTGCCAGCAGCTACCGCGAGTGGCCGGATAGCAATCAGCCCCAGCATTTT. This sequence encodes CASSYREWPDSNQPQHF.

The chain couples TRBV24-1 to TRBJ2-3; 13 nucleotides line up with TRBD2. Germline assignment: CDR1 KGHDR and CDR2 SFDVKD. V gave up 2 bases and J gave up 3 bases; unmatched junction bases: 1. The CDR3 length is 16 residues. The DNA of the CDR3 is TGTGCCACCAGTGATTCGGGACTAGCGGGAACAGATACGCAGTATTTT. This codes for CATSDSGLAGTDTQYF.

The J gene is TRBJ2-7, the V gene TRBV12-3 or TRBV12-4, with D perhaps being TRBD1 or TRBD2 (5 bases each). The CDR3 loop spans 16 amino acids. Deletions cut 8 bases from V and 5 bases from J, with 25 bases between. CDR3: CASLRDRGAGEHEQYF. DNA for the CDR3: TGTGCCAGCCTCAGGGATCGGGGCGCCGGCGAGCACGAGCAGTACTTC.

This chain joins TRBV20-1 and TRBJ1-1, with TRBD1 matching over 7 bases. Germline V gene lookup returns CDR1 DFQATT and CDR2 SNEGSKA (reference sequence). The length of the CDR3 is 12 residues. V was pared by 6 bases and J by 5 bases, with 6 bases of the junction left unmatched. Here the CDR3 reads CSAHRGGTEAFF. CDR3 sequence (DNA): TGCAGTGCCCACAGGGGAGGGACTGAAGCTTTCTTT.

Of note for this clonotype: The CDR3 does not close with the conserved phenylalanine or tryptophan, likely indicating a read error. The limits of the CDR3 on the DNA are not certain, so only TCRdb's listed CDR3 is given. The chain couples TRBV24-1 to TRBJ2-5; TRBD1, the table's D call, lacks a check against the DNA. The CDR3 is 14 amino acids long, termini counted. Germline V gene sequence: CDR1 KGHDR, CDR2 SFDVKD. Here the CDR3 reads CATSDPGEGYTFGS.

The chain links TRBV5-1 to TRBJ1-1; D gene ambiguous. Germline CDR1 SGHRS, CDR2 YFSETQ. V dropped 0 bases and J dropped 2 bases, with 8 bases sitting between them. There are 14 residues in the CDR3. The CDR3 sequence is CASSLDWRNTEAFF. The CDR3 DNA sequence: TGCGCCAGCAGCTTGGACTGGCGAAACACTGAAGCTTTCTTT.

As to this clonotype: One junction end does not reproduce the germline sequence, and a read error may be involved. This rearrangement joins TRBV2 to TRBJ2-3, with TRBD2 identical over 9 bases. The CDR3 is 15 residues long. CDR1 is SNHLY and CDR2 is FYNNEI in the germline V gene. The DNA for the CDR3 is TGCGCCAGCAGGCGGGAGGCTAGCGGGGCTGATACGCAGTATTTT. Amino acid sequence: CASRREASGADTQYF. The entire variable domain, with the rest obtained from reference TRBV2 and TRBJ2-3, is as follows: EPEVTQTPSHQVTQMGQEVILRCVPISNHLYFYWYRQILGQKVEFLVSFYNNEISEKSEIFDDQFSVERPDGSNFTLKIRSTKLEDSAMYFCASRREASGADTQYFGPGTRLTVL.

The V gene is TRBV20-1, the J gene TRBJ1-2, with 8 bases matching TRBD1. The germline V gene has CDR1 DFQATT and CDR2 SNEGSKA (reference sequence). The CDR3 loop spans 13 amino acids. V shed 3 bases, J shed 4 bases, and the junction held 4 bases outside the gene matches. CDR3 DNA: TGCAGTGCTAGGAAGGACAGGGTCTATGGCTACACCTTC. As protein: CSARKDRVYGYTF.

For this clonotype: Because the CDR3's place on the DNA is in doubt, the DNA is left out and the CDR3 is given as listed by TCRdb. The J gene is TRBJ2-5, the V gene TRBV7-2. CDR1 is SGHTA and CDR2 is FQGNSA in the germline V gene. The CDR3 contains 17 residues when both ends are counted. CDR3 protein: CASSFYICSVVAETQYF.

V usage is TRBV10-3 and J usage is TRBJ1-1; no clear D gene. Germline lookup yields CDR1 ENHRY and CDR2 SYGVKD. V lost 2 bases and J lost 1, with 5 bases in between. The CDR3 runs to 13 residues. This chain's CDR3 is CAISEPQNTEAFF. Written as DNA, the CDR3 is TGTGCCATCAGTGAGCCCCAGAACACTGAAGCTTTCTTT.

This clonotype came up once. This chain uses TRBV7-9 with TRBJ2-7, with 8 bases identical to TRBD1. Germline V gene sequence: CDR1 SEHNR, CDR2 FQNEAQ (reference sequence). This CDR3 contains 13 residues. Trimming took 5 bases from V and 7 from J; bases not matched to a gene: 7. CDR3 amino acids: CASSQRTGMEQYF. The CDR3 DNA reads TGTGCCAGCAGCCAGAGGACAGGGATGGAGCAGTACTTC.

Concerning this clonotype itself: The conserved final phenylalanine or tryptophan is absent from the CDR3, which likely points to a read error. J is TRBJ1-2 and V is TRBV7-7; tentatively, D is TRBD1 (5 bases). V lost 0 bases to trimming and J lost 2 bases, with 10 bases between them. CDR3 size: 15 residues. Germline V gene lookup returns CDR1 SSHAT and CDR2 FNYEAQ (reference sequence). CDR3: CASSLALGTNYGYTS. DNA for the CDR3: TGTGCCAGCAGCTTAGCGTTGGGGACCAACTATGGCTACACCTCC.

This clonotype was detected once. The rearrangement links TRBV12-3 or TRBV12-4 to TRBJ2-5, with 7 positions matching TRBD2. The CDR3 is 13 amino acids. J gave up 1 base and V 6 bases, and 2 bases lay outside the gene matches. Here the CDR3 DNA reads TGTGCCAGCAGCCCGGGGGGCCAAGAGACCCAGTACTTC. Protein product: CASSPGGQETQYF.

This clonotype appeared once. The chain has TRBV5-1 and TRBJ1-2, with TRBD1 matching over 12 bases. J gave up 2 bases and V 6 bases, and 8 bases lay outside the gene matches. CDR3 length: 16 residues. Per the germline V gene, CDR1 is SGHRS and CDR2 is YFSETQ. CDR3 protein: CASTQTGTGGNYGYTF. The CDR3 DNA reads as TGCGCCAGCACCCAGACCGGGACAGGGGGCAACTATGGCTACACCTTC.

This chain links TRBV20-1 with TRBJ2-7; D may be TRBD1 (6 bases). The J call could be wrong; TRBJ2-5 is a better fit for the DNA end. Germline CDR1 reads DFQATT; CDR2 reads SNEGSKA (reference sequence). CDR3 size: 12 residues. CDR3 DNA sequence: TGCAGTGCTAGGGGCAGGGGAGAGACCCAGTACTTC. This translates into CSARGRGETQYF.

V and J are TRBV7-2 and TRBJ2-7; D remains ambiguous. Germline CDR1 reads SGHTA; CDR2 reads FQGNSA. The CDR3 runs to 14 residues. Trimming shortened V by 3 bases and J by 9 bases, and 18 bases separated the two germline ends. The CDR3 here is CASSFMGGSTGQYF. CDR3 coding DNA: TGTGCCAGCAGCTTTATGGGCGGCTCTACGGGGCAGTACTTC.

This chain connects TRBV20-1 to TRBJ1-1, with TRBD1 as a possible D gene (5 bases). CDR3 length: 11 residues. V was cut by 6 bases and J by 11 bases, with 16 bases left in between. The germline gives CDR1 DFQATT, CDR2 SNEGSKA (reference sequence). DNA of the CDR3: TGCAGTGCCAGGTCGGGACTTGCGGCTTTCTTT. This codes for CSARSGLAAFF.

This rearrangement joins TRBV19 to TRBJ2-7; 9 positions match TRBD2. Germline CDR1 is LNHDA and CDR2 is SQIVND (reference sequence). V trimming: 0 bases; J trimming: 5 bases; junction bases outside the gene matches: 11. The CDR3 extends over 17 amino acids. CDR3 in DNA: TGTGCCAGTAGTATAGATCTTAGCGGGAGCTTGACAGACGAGCAGTACTTC. Its translation: CASSIDLSGSLTDEQYF.

The V call is TRBV19, the J call TRBJ2-1, with a tentative D call TRBD1 (6 bases). The CDR3 contains 13 residues. V lost 8 bases to trimming and J lost 5 bases, with 13 bases between them. Germline V gene lookup returns CDR1 LNHDA and CDR2 SQIVND (reference sequence). The CDR3 sequence is CASFGQKDNEQFF. DNA of the CDR3: TGTGCCAGTTTTGGACAGAAGGACAATGAGCAGTTCTTC. Using reference TRBV19 and TRBJ2-1 for the parts outside the CDR3, the full variable domain is DGGITQSPKYLFRKEGQNVTLSCEQNLNHDAMYWYRQDPGQGLRLIYYSQIVNDFQKGDIAEGYSVSREKKESFPLTVTSAQKNPTAFYLCASFGQKDNEQFFGPGTRLTVL.

This clonotype occurred once. The rearrangement joins TRBV19 to TRBJ2-1; 11 bases are a match to TRBD2. The CDR3 is 17 residues long. V lost 3 bases, J lost 7 bases, and 11 bases stayed unmatched. Germline values: CDR1 LNHDA, CDR2 SQIVND (reference sequence). The CDR3 protein is CASSIATSGRKGNEQFF. The DNA of the CDR3 is TGTGCCAGTAGTATCGCAACTAGCGGGAGAAAGGGTAATGAGCAGTTCTTC.

The genes are TRBV12-3 or TRBV12-4 and TRBJ1-1; 7 bases map to TRBD1. Losses at the gene ends were 4 bases for V and 11 bases for J; bases not matched to a gene: 7. This CDR3 has 12 residues. As DNA, the CDR3 is TGTGCCAGCAGTTCTTACAGGGGCAGGGCTTTCTTT. Protein: CASSSYRGRAFF.